Included here is one T cell receptor (beta chain) sequence, with context. Its cognate antigen is unknown. The entry originates in a study of shared clonotypes between healthy human individuals. Between the trimmed V and J ends, which lost 6 bases and 2 bases, there was a span of 5 bases. The CDR3 consists of 11 residues. Germline loops: CDR1 MGHDK, CDR2 SYGVNS. The assay was carried out at the deep level. This table comes from immunoSEQ multiplex PCR, and its TCRdb copy is limited to in-frame clones, with some not included. The sample shows approximately 620,000 clones, about 96% of them seen only once. Study-wide results and caveats: When compared with the clonotypes that were shared by all four sorted-subset donors, the non-shared clonotypes turned out to have lower generation probabilities.

Subsets obtained from CD4+ cells comprised CD45RA+ naive and CD45RA-negative memory cells. V is TRBV25-1 and J is TRBJ2-7; D gene uncertain. Source material: naive CD4+ T cells sorted from blood. Indicated subset: CD45RA+ positively selected. The sequence was collected from a woman aged 25 to 39 in good health. CDR3: CASSRAYEQYF. CDR3 nucleotide sequence: TGTGCCAGCAGCAGAGCCTACGAGCAGTACTTC.